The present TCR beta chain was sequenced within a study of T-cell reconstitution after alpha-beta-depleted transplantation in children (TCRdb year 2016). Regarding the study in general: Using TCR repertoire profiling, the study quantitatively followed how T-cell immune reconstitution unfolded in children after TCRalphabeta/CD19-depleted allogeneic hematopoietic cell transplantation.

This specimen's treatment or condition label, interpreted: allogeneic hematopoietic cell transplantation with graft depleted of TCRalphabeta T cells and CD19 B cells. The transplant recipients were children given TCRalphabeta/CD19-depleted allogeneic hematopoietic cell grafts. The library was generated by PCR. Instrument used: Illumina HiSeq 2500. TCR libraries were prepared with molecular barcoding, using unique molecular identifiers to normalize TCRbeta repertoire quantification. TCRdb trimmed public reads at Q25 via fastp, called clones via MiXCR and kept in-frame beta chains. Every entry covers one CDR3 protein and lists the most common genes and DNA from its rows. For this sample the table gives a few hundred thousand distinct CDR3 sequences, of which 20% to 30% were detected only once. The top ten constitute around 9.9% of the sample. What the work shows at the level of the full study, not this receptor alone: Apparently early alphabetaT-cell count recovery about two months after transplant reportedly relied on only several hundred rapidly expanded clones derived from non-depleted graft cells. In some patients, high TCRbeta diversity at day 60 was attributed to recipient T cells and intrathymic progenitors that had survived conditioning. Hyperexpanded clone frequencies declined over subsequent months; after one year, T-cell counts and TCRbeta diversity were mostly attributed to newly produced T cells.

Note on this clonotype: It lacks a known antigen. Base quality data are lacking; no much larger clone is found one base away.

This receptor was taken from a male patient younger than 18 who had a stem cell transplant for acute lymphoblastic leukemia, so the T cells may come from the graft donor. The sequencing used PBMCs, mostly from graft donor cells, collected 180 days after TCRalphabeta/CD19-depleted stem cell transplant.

The CDR3 region reads CASGAGFSPLHF. In nucleotide form, the sequence is TGTGCCAGCGGGGCAGGGTTTTCACCCCTCCACTTT. The V and J genes are TRBV6-5 and TRBJ1-6, and the D gene may be TRBD1, 5 bases matching. The V end loses 8 bases and the J end loses 9 bases, and a stretch of 11 bases separates them. CDR1 MNHEY and CDR2 SVGAGI are derived from the germline V gene. The CDR3 measures 12 amino acids from cysteine to phenylalanine. Here the CDR3 DNA is all that survives: 36 bases in frame from base 1.